This T cell receptor (beta chain) stems from a study of neurological immune-mediated disorders. cDNA was made by 5'RACE with 10-nucleotide random UMIs. Every sequencing run returned over 170 million TCR-beta sequences, which were derived from 15-18 subjects. MiXCR, run by TCRdb on the 5' RACE reads, gives a single entry per CDR3 protein. The data contain 75,000 to 90,000 distinct CDR3 sequences, approximately 10% of them singletons. The germline V gene encodes CDR1 SGHRS and CDR2 YFSETQ. The CDR3 covers 11 residues. By frequency in the sample, this clonotype is medium-sized (0.01 to 0.1%). A read error may account for a junction end that differs from germline. Where libraries were unsorted, they were derived from 2 million PBMCs stored at -80 degrees C.

The sample consisted of PBMCs. This receptor was taken from a man aged 40-50 years in good health. The V and J genes are TRBV5-1 and TRBJ2-7; maybe TRBD2 (6 bases). CDR3 coding DNA: TGTGCCAGCAGTTTGGGGGGCGAGCAGTACTTC. Translating it yields CASSLGGEQYF.